The sequence of this TCR beta chain was determined in a study of T cell responses to AZD1222 COVID-19 vaccine. Overall study: The study pooled second doses at about 4 or about 12 weeks. Points from the study as a whole: Spike was spanned by vaccine-associated CD4 TCRs, which were dominant at 160-218 and 743-854. It was only after the peak T cell response that any repertoires were sampled. It was only a handful of AZD1222 recipients who were seropositive at baseline.

V shed 6 bases, J shed 0 bases, and the junction held 18 bases outside the gene matches. The CDR3 is made up of 21 amino acids. In germline, CDR1 is ENHRY, CDR2 SYGVKD. Assay used: immunoSEQ multiplex PCR; TCRdb lists only in-frame clones, some missing. This table holds fewer than 120,000 clones, 88% found once. This clone came up once. The antigen remains unidentified. This receptor was taken from an adult in good health. The material sequenced was peripheral blood, taken on day 0 of AZD1222 vaccination. The rearrangement joins TRBV10-3 to TRBJ2-1; TRBD2 agrees at 12 bases. The CDR3 is CAISKRQGTSGLGTSYNEQFF. CDR3 DNA sequence: TGTGCCATCAGCAAAAGACAGGGGACTAGCGGGTTGGGAACCTCCTACAATGAGCAGTTCTTC.